These 26 T cell receptor beta chains originate from one sample sequenced in a study of tissue T cells after allogeneic stem cell transplantation. Time point given: mouse harvest day 7 after allogeneic transplant. Tail vein injection delivered 10^7 T-cell-depleted bone marrow cells and 10^6 splenic CD5+ T cells. The assay was immunoSEQ multiplex PCR, and TCRdb's table has in-frame clones only and misses some. The data contain approximately 6,900 clones, 40% to 60% of them singletons. The sequencing sample was made of gut tissue. The receptors shown here come from a female BALB/c mouse given C57BL/6 T cells with graft-versus-host disease after an allogeneic hematopoietic cell transplant.

This clone was seen only a few times. Any gene name here is a mouse gene name. Read coverage stops 1 residue before the CDR3 terminus; the germline J gene supplies the remainder. V usage is TRBV13-3 and J usage is TRBJ1-2; a possible D gene is TRBD1 (5 bases). V was shortened by 4 bases and J by 2 bases, with 9 bases between the two germline ends. This CDR3 has 13 residues. The germline gives CDR1 NNHDY, CDR2 SYVADS. The DNA read from the CDR3 is TGTGCCAGCAGTTTTTCAGGGAACTCCGACTACACC. It codes for CASSFSGNSDYT. The CDR3 in full is CASSFSGNSDYTF.

In this sample, this clone is medium-sized. Mouse gene names and germline throughout. Read data end 1 residue before the CDR3 end; the end is taken from the germline J gene. The V call is TRBV26, the J call TRBJ1-5; D unclear. The CDR3 loop spans 13 amino acids. The germline gives CDR1 KGHPV, CDR2 FQNQEV (reference sequence). With 2 bases removed from V and 1 base from J, the gap between germline ends came to 3 bases. The sequenced part of the CDR3 DNA is TGTGCCAGCAGTCTGGGCAACAACCAGGCTCCGCTT. Translating it yields CASSLGNNQAPL. The CDR3, in full, reads CASSLGNNQAPLF.

Points on this clone: Gene names and germline match the mouse. The read terminates 1 residue ahead of where the CDR3 ends, so the germline J gene completes it. The V call is TRBV16, the J call TRBJ1-1; a possible D gene is TRBD1 (6 bases). Deletions cut 3 bases from V and 3 bases from J, with 8 bases between. The CDR3 totals 13 residues. Germline V lookup: CDR1 SGHSA, CDR2 FRNQAP. The CDR3 bases that were read are TGTGCAAGCAGCTTCGGACAGTACACAGAAGTCTTC. This sequence encodes CASSFGQYTEVF. The entire CDR3 protein reads CASSFGQYTEVFF.

This clone was observed a handful of times. Mouse germline and gene names are used. Read data end 1 residue before the CDR3 end; the end is taken from the germline J gene. The genes are TRBV20 and TRBJ1-5, with D tentatively TRBD1 (6 bases). The CDR3 covers 14 residues. V was shortened by 0 bases and J by 3 bases, with 9 bases between the two germline ends. CDR1 is GFQATS and CDR2 is STVNSAI in the germline V gene. CDR3 amino acids: CGAREQGGNQAPLF. The part of the CDR3 DNA that was read is TGTGGTGCTAGGGAACAGGGCGGCAACCAGGCTCCGCTT.

A few counts support this clone. Each gene name is a mouse one. The read halts 1 residue ahead of the CDR3 end, with the missing end drawn from the germline J gene. The chain combines TRBV26 with TRBJ2-7; D is unclear. Trimming removed 0 bases from V and 3 bases from J, with 6 bases in between. CDR1 and CDR2 from the germline V gene are KGHPV and FQNQEV (reference sequence). The CDR3 consists of 13 residues. The CDR3 DNA, read in part, is TGTGCCAGCAGTCTGTCGAGCATCTATGAACAGTAC. This encodes CASSLSSIYEQY. The entire CDR3 protein is CASSLSSIYEQYF.

In regard to this clone: These gene names are mouse names. This CDR3 is CASRGQGANTGQLYF. The sequenced part of the CDR3 DNA is TGTGCCAGCAGAGGACAGGGGGCGAACACCGGGCAGCTCTAC. This chain joins TRBV13-1 and TRBJ2-2, with TRBD1 matching over 11 bases. Read coverage stops 1 residue before the CDR3 terminus; the germline J gene supplies the remainder. V shed 5 bases and J 2 bases; nucleotides not matched to a gene: 2. This CDR3 is built from 15 residues. CDR1 and CDR2 from the germline V gene are NSHNY and SYGAGN.

Of note for this clone: Genes and germline are mouse. The CDR3 goes on 1 residue after the read ends, and that part is filled in from the germline J gene. V and J are TRBV16 and TRBJ2-4; unclear D gene. Germline CDR1 is SGHSA and CDR2 is FRNQAP. The CDR3 contains 14 residues. The V end lost 1 base, the J end lost 0 bases, and 5 bases lay between the germline ends. The CDR3 sequence: CASSLVASQNTLYF. CDR3 DNA, as far as it was read: TGTGCAAGCAGCTTAGTGGCGAGTCAAAACACCTTGTAC.

A note on this clone: Gene names and germline match the mouse. The read is 1 residue too short to cover the CDR3 end, so that end is filled in from the germline J gene. The rearrangement joins TRBV26 to TRBJ2-1, with 7 bases fitting TRBD1. Germline trimming cut 5 bases from V and 3 bases from J; bases unmatched to any gene: 1. The CDR3 runs to 13 residues. Germline loops: CDR1 KGHPV, CDR2 FQNQEV (reference sequence). Partial CDR3 DNA: TGTGCCAGCAGTAGGGACAGCTATGCTGAGCAGTTC. Residues: CASSRDSYAEQF. The entire CDR3 reads CASSRDSYAEQFF.

This clone is medium-sized (0.01 to 0.1%) within its sample. Mouse gene names and germline throughout. The observed sequence ends 1 residue before the CDR3 terminus, with the missing tail filled in from the germline J gene. The chain couples TRBV13-3 to TRBJ1-3; D not resolved. The germline gives CDR1 NNHDY, CDR2 SYVADS. With 5 bases removed from V and 1 base from J, the gap between germline ends came to 1 base. This CDR3 has 11 residues. The CDR3 sequence: CASRSGNTLYF. CDR3 DNA (partial): TGTGCCAGCAGATCTGGAAATACGCTCTAT.

Regarding this clone: Germline and genes here are mouse. The missing CDR3 end, 1 residue past where the read stops, is filled in from the germline J gene. This rearrangement joins TRBV2 to TRBJ1-3; no firm D call. The CDR3 has 12 residues. V was clipped by 3 bases and J by 7 bases, with 7 bases between them. CDR1 LGHNA and CDR2 YSYQKL come from the germline V gene. The CDR3 bases that were read are TGTGCCAGCAGCCACCTCAAGAATACGCTCTAT. The encoded protein is CASSHLKNTLY. The CDR3 in its entirety is CASSHLKNTLYF.

Concerning this clone itself: Mouse gene names and germline throughout. The read terminates 1 residue before the CDR3 end, so the remaining end is supplied by the germline J gene. V is TRBV2 and J is TRBJ2-3, with 7 bases aligning to TRBD2. Germline CDR1 is LGHNA and CDR2 is YSYQKL. The CDR3 extends over 14 amino acids. The junction had 1 base not matched to a gene; V was cut back by 4 bases and J by 0 bases. The covered CDR3 bases are TGTGCCAGCAGCCTTGGGGGGAGTGCAGAAACGCTGTAT. Amino acid sequence: CASSLGGSAETLY. The full CDR3 sequence reads CASSLGGSAETLYF.

This clone was found a few times. Genes and germline come from the mouse. The CDR3 end lies 1 residue beyond the end of the read and is filled in from the germline J gene. The chain links TRBV19 to TRBJ2-7, with 11 bases aligning to TRBD2. The CDR3 contains 13 residues. V dropped 5 bases and J dropped 3; count of bases not matched to a gene: 1. Germline lookup yields CDR1 FNHDT and CDR2 SITEND (reference sequence). CDR3 bases read: TGTGCCAGCAGGGGACTGGGGGTCTATGAACAGTAC. Its protein product is CASRGLGVYEQY. In full, the CDR3 reads CASRGLGVYEQYF.

This clone is medium-sized (0.01 to 0.1%) within its sample. Any gene name here is a mouse gene name. The CDR3 is cut off 1 residue early in the read; its end comes from the germline J gene. The chain recombines TRBV26 with TRBJ2-7; D might be TRBD1 or TRBD2, each matching 5 bases. V shed 0 bases and J shed 1 base, with 7 bases lying between them. The CDR3 length is 14 residues. Per germline, CDR1 KGHPV and CDR2 FQNQEV (reference sequence). This chain's CDR3 is CASSLSGRSYEQYF. CDR3 DNA (partial): TGTGCCAGCAGTCTGTCGGGACGGTCCTATGAACAGTAC.

This clone qualifies as medium-sized. All gene names here are mouse names. The CDR3 end is not reached by the read, which stops 1 residue before it; the germline J gene fills it in. The chain links TRBV16 to TRBJ2-7, with 12 positions matching TRBD2. Germline-derived CDR1 and CDR2 are SGHSA and FRNQAP. This CDR3 has 15 residues. Germline trimming cut 0 bases from V and 4 bases from J; bases unmatched to any gene: 1. This CDR3 is CASSLEGTGGYEQYF. CDR3 DNA (partial): TGTGCAAGCAGCTTAGAGGGGACTGGGGGGTATGAACAGTAC.

As to this clone: The gene names given are mouse names. The read finishes 1 residue shy of the CDR3 end, and the germline J gene is used to complete it. The chain is built from TRBV31 and TRBJ2-4, with 8 bases lining up with TRBD2. This CDR3 comprises 16 residues. V dropped 0 bases and J dropped 0; count of bases not matched to a gene: 5. Germline CDR1 and CDR2: GKSSPN and SITVG. The DNA read from the CDR3 is TGTGCCTGGAGTCTATTGGGGGGGACTAGTCAAAACACCTTGTAC. Translated, it gives CAWSLLGGTSQNTLY. The complete CDR3 reads CAWSLLGGTSQNTLYF.

There are a few counts of this clone. Gene names follow the mouse nomenclature. The CDR3 end falls 1 residue outside the read, so it is completed with the germline J gene. The chain combines TRBV13-1 with TRBJ1-2; 9 bases are a match to TRBD1. CDR1 is NSHNY, CDR2 SYGAGN, per germline. This CDR3 has 12 amino acids. V was clipped by 5 bases and J by 5 bases; unmatched bases: 1. CDR3 in amino acids: CASSDRGSDYTF. The CDR3 bases that were read are TGTGCCAGCAGCGACAGGGGGTCCGACTACACC.

Worth noting for this clone: The germline and genes are mouse ones. The read comes to an end 1 residue before the CDR3 does, leaving the germline J gene to fill in the end. This sequence joins TRBV21 and TRBJ2-4; 8 bases are shared with TRBD1. TRBV21 is known as an ORF, though its function is uncertain. V was clipped by 4 bases and J by 1 base; unmatched bases: 1. The CDR3 has 14 residues. The CDR3 reads CASSRQGRQNTLYF. The CDR3 DNA, read in part, is TGTGCTAGCAGTCGACAGGGGCGTCAAAACACCTTGTAC.

As to this clone: All gene names here are mouse names. The CDR3 end lies 1 residue beyond the end of the read and is filled in from the germline J gene. The V gene is TRBV26, the J gene TRBJ2-7; the match to TRBD1 covers 8 bases. The J segment lost 6 bases and the V segment lost 4 bases, leaving 5 bases of the junction unmatched. There are 13 residues in the CDR3. CDR1 is KGHPV and CDR2 is FQNQEV in the germline V gene (reference sequence). CDR3 residues: CASSRQGRGEQYF. The DNA read from the CDR3 is TGTGCCAGCAGTCGACAGGGGAGAGGTGAACAGTAC.

By share, this clone counts as medium-sized. All gene names here are mouse names. The read terminates 1 residue ahead of where the CDR3 ends, so the germline J gene completes it. This chain uses TRBV26 with TRBJ1-2; TRBD1 aligns across 8 bases. This CDR3 is 13 amino acids long. V lost 4 bases, J lost 2 bases, and 0 bases stayed unmatched. Germline V CDR1 and CDR2: KGHPV, FQNQEV (reference sequence). The CDR3 sequence: CASSRQGNSDYTF. Incomplete CDR3 DNA: TGTGCCAGCAGTCGACAGGGGAACTCCGACTACACC.

With respect to this clone: Mouse gene names and germline throughout. The sequence runs out 1 residue before the end of the CDR3; the remainder is reconstructed from the germline J gene. V and J are TRBV26 and TRBJ2-4, with D tentatively TRBD1 (6 bases). From germline, CDR1 is KGHPV and CDR2 FQNQEV (reference sequence). The CDR3 loop spans 14 amino acids. V lost 3 bases to trimming and J lost 3 bases, with 10 bases between them. Incomplete CDR3 DNA: TGTGCCAGCAGTCTCAGGGGTGGGCAAAACACCTTGTAC. Its protein product is CASSLRGGQNTLY. The full CDR3 protein is CASSLRGGQNTLYF.

Turning to this clone: Genes and germline are mouse. The read stops 1 residue short of the end of the CDR3; the missing end is completed from the germline J gene. The chain joins TRBV31 to TRBJ2-1; TRBD2 matches at 9 bases. V lost 3 bases and J lost 1; bases outside the gene matches: 7. The CDR3 sequence is 16 residues long. Germline V lookup: CDR1 GKSSPN, CDR2 SITVG. CDR3 region: CAWSPIDWGNYAEQFF. CDR3 DNA, as far as it was read: TGTGCCTGGAGCCCTATCGACTGGGGGAACTATGCTGAGCAGTTC.

Turning to this clone: Mouse gene names apply. With the read ending 1 residue before the CDR3 end, the germline J gene is used to fill in that end. The identical CDR3 is also encoded by other nucleotide sequences in the sample. The rearrangement links TRBV26 to TRBJ2-7, with D possibly TRBD1 on 5 matching bases. V dropped 2 bases and J dropped 4 bases, with 6 bases sitting between them. The length of the CDR3 is 12 residues. Germline V gene sequence: CDR1 KGHPV, CDR2 FQNQEV (reference sequence). The CDR3 reads CASSLDSYEQYF. CDR3 bases read: TGTGCCAGCAGTCTGGACAGTTATGAACAGTAC.

Details on this clone: Gene names are mouse gene names. The read ends 1 residue early relative to the CDR3; the germline J gene fills the gap. The chain combines TRBV29 with TRBJ1-3; TRBD1 matches 9 bases. Germline V gene data show CDR1 as MSHET and CDR2 as SYDVDS. After removal of 5 bases from V and 3 bases from J, the junction contained 2 bases not matched to a gene. The CDR3 is made up of 14 amino acids. Here the CDR3 reads CASSPGQGGNTLYF. CDR3 DNA (partial): TGTGCTAGCAGTCCGGGACAGGGTGGAAATACGCTCTAT.

This clone occurred a few times. The gene symbols are mouse symbols. The read ends 1 residue before the CDR3 terminus; that terminus is restored from the germline J gene. This chain joins TRBV3 and TRBJ2-7; the D gene is possibly TRBD1 (5 bases). Germline assignment: CDR1 SNHLY and CDR2 FYNGKV (reference sequence). This CDR3 contains 12 residues. V lost 3 bases to trimming and J lost 4 bases, with 7 bases between them. CDR3 sequence reads: CASSLRGYEQYF. The part of the CDR3 DNA that was read is TGTGCCAGCAGCTTGAGGGGATATGAACAGTAC.

Remarks on this clone: The genes are named according to mouse. The read finishes 1 residue shy of the CDR3 end, and the germline J gene is used to complete it. The V call is TRBV3, the J call TRBJ2-1; maybe TRBD2 (5 bases). V lost 5 bases and J lost 6, with 11 bases in between. Germline assignment: CDR1 SNHLY and CDR2 FYNGKV (reference sequence). CDR3 size: 13 residues. CDR3 DNA (partial): TGTGCCAGCAGCCCTCTGACTGTTGCTGAGCAGTTC. Its translation: CASSPLTVAEQF. Given in full, the CDR3 is CASSPLTVAEQFF.

This clone was counted a few times. Mouse gene names apply. The read terminates 1 residue ahead of where the CDR3 ends, so the germline J gene completes it. The chain recombines TRBV26 with TRBJ1-3; 10 bases agree with TRBD1. CDR1 is KGHPV, CDR2 FQNQEV, per germline (reference sequence). The CDR3 consists of 15 residues. Losses at the gene ends were 3 bases for V and 4 bases for J; bases not matched to a gene: 3. Partial CDR3 DNA: TGTGCCAGCAGTCTAGACAGGGGGCGAGGAAATACGCTCTAT. Translation: CASSLDRGRGNTLY. The whole CDR3 is CASSLDRGRGNTLYF.